This passage covers 23 T cell receptor beta chains from one sample sequenced in a study of blood T cell repertoires in COVID-19. Assay: immunoSEQ multiplex PCR; the TCRdb copy retains only in-frame clones and omits some. Of 200,000 to 250,000 clones in the sample, approximately 87% were seen once. The source material was PBMCs or T cells enriched from blood (not recorded which). These receptors originate from a woman in her forties or fifties in a cohort exposed to, infected with or recovered from COVID-19 (not recorded which).

The chain employs TRBV5-8 and TRBJ1-1; 7 bases line up with TRBD1. V lost 4 bases, J lost 6 bases, and 9 bases stayed unmatched. The CDR3 loop spans 14 amino acids. Germline-derived CDR1 and CDR2 are SGHTS and YDEGEE. The CDR3 DNA reads as TGTGCCAGCAGCCCGATTACAGGGGTCCCTGAAGCTTTCTTT. It translates to CASSPITGVPEAFF.

This clone has more than one count but fewer than ten. This rearrangement joins TRBV6-6 to TRBJ2-7, with D uncertain. The CDR3 extends over 14 amino acids. The V gene's germline CDR1 is MNHNY and CDR2 SVGAGI (reference sequence). Trimming took off 4 bases at V and 0 bases at J, with 10 bases between the two ends. CDR3 amino acids: CASSSHESSYEQYF. CDR3 coding DNA: TGTGCCAGCAGTTCACATGAAAGCTCCTACGAGCAGTACTTC.

This rearrangement joins TRBV7-9 to TRBJ2-4; D is possibly TRBD2 (6 bases). Trimming took 2 bases from V and 2 from J, leaving 16 bases between them. Germline V lookup: CDR1 SEHNR, CDR2 FQNEAQ (reference sequence). CDR3 length: 17 amino acids. This CDR3 is CASSLYNAGTTKNIQYF. For the CDR3, the DNA is TGTGCCAGCAGCTTATATAATGCGGGAACTACCAAAAACATTCAGTACTTC.

This chain uses TRBV27 with TRBJ1-2; D is unclear. V was clipped by 2 bases and J by 2 bases, with 12 bases between them. Germline V gene lookup returns CDR1 MNHEY and CDR2 SMNVEV (reference sequence). The CDR3 is 15 amino acids. This CDR3 reads CASSLEARSNYGYTF. CDR3 in DNA: TGTGCCAGCAGTTTAGAGGCGAGGTCCAACTATGGCTACACCTTC.

This chain connects TRBV9 to TRBJ2-2; tentative D call: TRBD1 (7 bases). There are 18 residues in the CDR3. Germline-derived CDR1 and CDR2 are SGDLS and YYNGEE. V shed 0 bases and J shed 9 bases, with 24 bases lying between them. In DNA, the CDR3 is TGTGCCAGCAGCGTAGACCCAGGGGGGCGATATTCCGACCGGGAGCTGTTTTTT. Protein: CASSVDPGGRYSDRELFF.

The chain has TRBV3-1 (or the pseudogene TRBV3-2) and TRBJ2-7; TRBD1 aligns across 8 bases. In germline, CDR1 is LGHDT, CDR2 YNNKEL (reference sequence). V shed 1 base, J shed 5 bases, and the junction held 4 bases outside the gene matches. The length of the CDR3 is 14 residues. The CDR3, as DNA: TGTGCCAGCAGCCAAGGCTGGACAGGGAACGAGCAGTACTTC. It encodes CASSQGWTGNEQYF.

V usage is TRBV28 and J usage is TRBJ2-7; D may be TRBD1 (5 bases). The germline V and J ends were trimmed by 1 base and 3 bases, with 16 bases remaining between them. This CDR3 contains 16 residues. The germline CDR1 and CDR2 sequences are MDHEN and SYDVKM. The CDR3 is CASSLSETVVHYEQYF. The DNA for the CDR3 is TGTGCCAGCAGTTTATCTGAGACAGTGGTACACTACGAGCAGTACTTC.

The rearrangement links TRBV5-1 to TRBJ1-1, with 8 bases aligning to TRBD1. The germline CDR1 and CDR2 sequences are SGHRS and YFSETQ. The CDR3 loop spans 14 amino acids. The V gene end was trimmed by 0 bases and the J gene end by 6 bases; junction bases not matched to a gene: 4. As DNA, the CDR3 is TGCGCCAGCAGCTTGGGACAGGGGTTGCCTGAAGCTTTCTTT. Its protein product is CASSLGQGLPEAFF.

This clone was recorded a few times. The chain joins TRBV3-1 (or the pseudogene TRBV3-2) to TRBJ2-7; 8 bases map to TRBD2. The CDR3 has 15 amino acids. V was pared by 1 base and J by 6 bases, with 8 bases of the junction left unmatched. CDR1 and CDR2 (germline): LGHDT, YNNKEL (reference sequence). CDR3 bases: TGTGCCAGCAGCCAAGCCCCGGGGGGGTCCCTCGAGCAGTACTTC. Translation gives CASSQAPGGSLEQYF.

V and J are TRBV7-9 and TRBJ1-5; D gene uncertain. V was trimmed by 3 bases and J by 0 bases, leaving 9 bases between them. The germline V gene encodes CDR1 SEHNR and CDR2 FQNEAQ (reference sequence). This CDR3 has 15 residues. CDR3: CASSFTGASNQPQHF. In DNA form, the CDR3 reads TGTGCCAGCAGCTTCACGGGTGCTAGCAATCAGCCCCAGCATTTT. Looking up the rest from reference TRBV7-9 and TRBJ1-5 gives the full variable domain: DTGVSQNPRHKITKRGQNVTFRCDPISEHNRLYWYRQTLGQGPEFLTYFQNEAQLEKSRLLSDRFSAERPKGSFSTLEIQRTEQGDSAMYLCASSFTGASNQPQHFGDGTRLSIL.

V gene TRBV7-2 combines with J gene TRBJ1-2, with TRBD1 identical over 8 bases. Per germline, CDR1 SGHTA and CDR2 FQGNSA. The CDR3 has 14 residues. V shed 5 bases, J shed 3 bases, and the junction held 5 bases outside the gene matches. CDR3 amino acids: CASSRDRNYYGYTF. CDR3 coding DNA: TGTGCCAGCAGCAGGGACAGGAATTACTATGGCTACACCTTC.

The J gene is TRBJ1-1, the V gene TRBV29-1, with D possibly matching TRBD1 (6 bases). The V end lost 5 bases, the J end lost 0 bases, and 22 bases lay between the germline ends. The CDR3 spans 17 residues. CDR1 and CDR2 (germline): SQVTM, ANQGSEA. For the CDR3, the DNA is TGCAGCGTTACCTGGACAGATATGGGGACCATGAACACTGAAGCTTTCTTT. This encodes CSVTWTDMGTMNTEAFF.

The chain combines TRBV7-9 with TRBJ2-1, with TRBD2 as a possible D gene (7 bases). Germline V CDR1 and CDR2: SEHNR, FQNEAQ (reference sequence). The CDR3 is 17 residues long. Trimming took 3 bases from V and 4 from J, leaving 19 bases between them. The CDR3 DNA reads TGTGCCAGCAGCTTTGGATACGGCGGGGGCTATTACAATGAGCAGTTCTTC. Its translation: CASSFGYGGGYYNEQFF.

The chain links TRBV20-1 to TRBJ2-1, with 7 bases that match TRBD1. V lost 3 bases and J lost 0; bases outside the gene matches: 8. The CDR3 spans 16 residues. Germline lookup yields CDR1 DFQATT and CDR2 SNEGSKA (reference sequence). Here the CDR3 DNA reads TGCAGTGCTAGTTCCAAGGGGGCAAGCTCCTACAATGAGCAGTTCTTC. Amino acid sequence: CSASSKGASSYNEQFF.

The chain combines TRBV4-2 with TRBJ1-5; 10 bases align to TRBD1. Germline lookup yields CDR1 LGHNA and CDR2 YNFKEQ. The CDR3 has 16 amino acids. V shed 0 bases, J shed 7 bases, and the junction held 6 bases outside the gene matches. CDR3 bases: TGTGCCAGCAGCCAAGAGGAGGGACAGGGGTTCCAGCCCCAGCATTTT. This codes for CASSQEEGQGFQPQHF.

The rearrangement links TRBV3-1 (or the pseudogene TRBV3-2) to TRBJ1-1; weak D call: TRBD1 (6 bases). Germline lookup yields CDR1 LGHDT and CDR2 YNNKEL (reference sequence). The CDR3 spans 14 residues. V lost 5 bases to trimming and J lost 7 bases, with 17 bases between them. In DNA, the CDR3 is TGTGCCAGCAGCTCTGCTGGGGGCTCTAATGAAGCTTTCTTT. It encodes CASSSAGGSNEAFF.

This chain connects TRBV3-1 (or the pseudogene TRBV3-2) to TRBJ1-2, with D possibly matching TRBD1 (6 bases). Between the trimmed V and J ends, which lost 2 bases and 8 bases, there was a span of 9 bases. The germline V gene has CDR1 LGHDT and CDR2 YNNKEL (reference sequence). The CDR3 length is 12 residues. This CDR3 is CASSQTGLGYTF. The CDR3 coding sequence is TGTGCCAGCAGCCAAACAGGGCTCGGCTACACCTTC.

This clone was counted a few times. V usage is TRBV27 and J usage is TRBJ2-7, with D unresolved. The CDR3 is 13 residues long. The V gene's germline CDR1 is MNHEY and CDR2 SMNVEV (reference sequence). V was trimmed by 4 bases and J by 3 bases, leaving 10 bases between them. CDR3 nucleotide sequence: TGTGCCAGCAGTTCAGGCTCTTACTACGAGCAGTACTTC. The encoded protein is CASSSGSYYEQYF.

V and J are TRBV7-2 and TRBJ1-1; no definite D call. The germline V gene encodes CDR1 SGHTA and CDR2 FQGNSA. Trimming cost V 1 base and J 6 bases, with 12 bases left between them. CDR3 length: 14 residues. CDR3 region: CASSLDPGVAEAFF. The CDR3 nucleotides are TGTGCCAGCAGCTTAGATCCCGGGGTGGCTGAAGCTTTCTTT. The full variable domain, completed using reference TRBV7-2 and TRBJ1-1, is GAGVSQSPSNKVTEKGKDVELRCDPISGHTALYWYRQSLGQGLEFLIYFQGNSAPDKSGLPSDRFSAERTGGSVSTLTIQRTQQEDSAVYLCASSLDPGVAEAFFGQGTRLTVV.

This clone was found a few times. The chain is built from TRBV7-2 and TRBJ2-1, with TRBD2 identical over 11 bases. Germline V gene lookup returns CDR1 SGHTA and CDR2 FQGNSA. Germline trimming cut 5 bases from V and 3 bases from J; bases unmatched to any gene: 12. The CDR3 has 18 residues. The CDR3 protein is CASSPAYSSGGFYNEQFF. CDR3 DNA sequence: TGTGCCAGCAGCCCCGCGTATTCTAGCGGGGGGTTCTACAATGAGCAGTTCTTC.

The chain is built from TRBV4-3 and TRBJ1-1, with D maybe TRBD1 (6 bases). The CDR3 is 15 residues long. The V gene's germline CDR1 is LGHNA and CDR2 YSLEER. V lost 0 bases, J lost 11 bases, and 19 bases lay in between. CDR3 loop: CASSQDSQGRINAFF. The CDR3, as DNA: TGCGCCAGCAGCCAAGACTCCCAGGGGCGAATTAATGCTTTCTTT.

The chain has TRBV2 and TRBJ1-2; maybe TRBD1 (6 bases). V gave up 4 bases and J gave up 4 bases, with 10 bases separating them. The germline V gene has CDR1 SNHLY and CDR2 FYNNEI. The CDR3 loop spans 13 amino acids. The CDR3 protein is CASSGTASYGYTF. DNA for the CDR3: TGTGCCAGCAGTGGGACAGCGAGCTATGGCTACACCTTC.

This chain uses TRBV28 with TRBJ1-2; TRBD1 matches at 7 bases. Losses at the gene ends were 3 bases for V and 2 bases for J; bases not matched to a gene: 6. CDR1 and CDR2 from the germline V gene are MDHEN and SYDVKM. The CDR3 has 15 amino acids. CDR3 amino acids: CASSFFGTANYGYTF. The CDR3, as DNA: TGTGCCAGCAGTTTCTTTGGGACAGCAAACTATGGCTACACCTTC.